The 24 T cell receptor beta chains below come from one sample, sequenced in a study of cytomegalovirus exposure and HLA in healthy donors. A multiplex PCR was run with 60 Vbeta primers and 13 Jbeta primers. Produced via immunoSEQ multiplex PCR; TCRdb's table is partial and in-frame only. The sample lists about 170,000 clones, roughly 84% occurring once. Material for sequencing was PBMCs. The receptors here all came from a man aged 30 to 45 in good health and CMV-seropositive.

The chain is built from TRBV27 and TRBJ2-1, with 9 bases fitting TRBD2. The CDR3 length is 15 residues. V lost 4 bases to trimming and J lost 7 bases; unmatched junction nucleotides: 8. Germline V CDR1 and CDR2: MNHEY, SMNVEV (reference sequence). The CDR3 spells CASSSPLAGENEQFF. CDR3 coding DNA: TGTGCCAGCAGTTCCCCCTTAGCGGGAGAGAATGAGCAGTTCTTC.

V gene TRBV9 combines with J gene TRBJ2-1; 10 bases agree with TRBD2. With 0 bases clipped from V and 6 bases from J, the junction kept 3 bases outside the gene matches. Germline V CDR1 and CDR2: SGDLS, YYNGEE. The CDR3 has 15 amino acids. The CDR3: CASSVGLAGVNEQFF. Written as DNA, the CDR3 is TGTGCCAGCAGCGTAGGACTAGCGGGTGTCAATGAGCAGTTCTTC. The variable domain in full, with the rest retrieved from reference TRBV9 and TRBJ2-1, is DSGVTQTPKHLITATGQRVTLRCSPRSGDLSVYWYQQSLDQGLQFLIQYYNGEERAKGNILERFSAQQFPDLHSELNLSSLELGDSALYFCASSVGLAGVNEQFFGPGTRLTVL.

The V call is TRBV7-9, the J call TRBJ2-7; no reliable D call. V was cut by 3 bases and J by 7 bases, with 13 bases left in between. The CDR3 contains 13 residues. Germline CDR1 and CDR2: SEHNR and FQNEAQ (reference sequence). This CDR3 reads CASSFRGVYEQYV. CDR3 DNA: TGTGCCAGCAGCTTCCGCGGAGTTTATGAGCAGTACGTC.

The sample holds one count of this clone. This chain uses TRBV2 with TRBJ1-4; D is unclear. CDR3 size: 14 residues. Trimming pared 6 bases from V and 8 bases from J, leaving 16 bases between. The germline V gene has CDR1 SNHLY and CDR2 FYNNEI. CDR3 sequence: CASRAEAQSEKLFF. The CDR3 bases are TGTGCCAGCAGAGCGGAGGCCCAATCCGAAAAACTGTTTTTT.

Details on this clone: The sample carries other DNA sequences with the same CDR3. The chain is built from TRBV6-6 and TRBJ2-7, with TRBD2 as a possible D gene (5 bases). This CDR3 region has 12 residues. Between the trimmed V and J ends, which lost 6 bases and 5 bases, there was a span of 11 bases. The V gene's germline CDR1 is MNHNY and CDR2 SVGAGI (reference sequence). CDR3 region: CASSFSTNEQYF. In nucleotides, the CDR3 is TGTGCCAGCAGCTTTTCGACTAACGAGCAGTACTTC.

This chain links TRBV7-9 with TRBJ2-3; possible D gene TRBD2, 6 bases. Germline loops: CDR1 SEHNR, CDR2 FQNEAQ (reference sequence). With 11 bases removed from V and 3 bases from J, the gap between germline ends came to 18 bases. There are 14 residues in the CDR3. CDR3 nucleotides: TGTGCCGGCTCGTCGCAGGGAGGTACAGATACGCAGTATTTT. Amino acids: CAGSSQGGTDTQYF.

This clone has just one count. This chain joins TRBV11-2 and TRBJ1-1; D may be TRBD1 (5 bases). The CDR3 totals 14 residues. From germline, CDR1 is SGHAT and CDR2 FQNNGV. Trimming took off 5 bases at V and 3 bases at J, with 13 bases between the two ends. This CDR3 is CASSPSPGDTEAFF. The CDR3 region has the DNA TGTGCCAGCAGCCCTAGTCCGGGGGACACTGAAGCTTTCTTT.

The rearrangement uses TRBV25-1 and TRBJ2-2; unclear D gene. Germline lookup yields CDR1 MGHDK and CDR2 SYGVNS. The CDR3 covers 12 residues. V was trimmed by 8 bases and J by 6 bases, leaving 10 bases between them. The CDR3 DNA sequence: TGTGCCAGCTCTTCGGAGTCCGGGGAGCTGTTTTTT. Translated, it gives CASSSESGELFF.

This clone was picked up a small number of times. The chain couples TRBV28 to TRBJ2-7; no clear D. Trimming left V 5 bases short and J 3 bases short, with 8 bases between. There are 12 residues in the CDR3. Germline V gene sequence: CDR1 MDHEN, CDR2 SYDVKM. The CDR3 loop reads CASSTHIYEQYF. In DNA, the CDR3 is TGTGCCAGCAGTACCCACATCTACGAGCAGTACTTC.

Only one count was recorded for this clone. This chain uses TRBV7-8 with TRBJ2-7; 7 bases agree with TRBD1. The V gene's germline CDR1 is SGHVS and CDR2 FQNEAQ. The ends lost 4 bases at V and 2 bases at J; junction bases unmatched: 5. The length of the CDR3 is 14 residues. The chain's CDR3 is CASSWTGPAYEQYF. The CDR3 bases are TGTGCCAGCAGCTGGACAGGCCCAGCCTACGAGCAGTACTTC.

The genes are TRBV7-2 and TRBJ2-3; 14 bases match TRBD2. The CDR3 is 16 residues long. Trimming cost V 5 bases and J 7 bases; bases outside gene matches: 8. Per the germline V gene, CDR1 is SGHTA and CDR2 is FQGNSA. In DNA, the CDR3 is TGTGCCAGCAGCCAAGGGACTAGCGGGAGAGCTTATACGCAGTATTTT. It translates to CASSQGTSGRAYTQYF.

V usage is TRBV11-1 and J usage is TRBJ2-1; D gene ambiguous. Trimming shortened V by 2 bases and J by 6 bases, and 8 bases separated the two germline ends. The CDR3 runs 13 residues. The germline V gene encodes CDR1 SGHAT and CDR2 FQDESV (reference sequence). This CDR3 is CASSLLASNEQFF. DNA for the CDR3: TGTGCCAGCAGCTTATTAGCCTCCAATGAGCAGTTCTTC.

The chain uses TRBV5-4 and TRBJ2-1; no clear D gene. Trimming took off 4 bases at V and 8 bases at J, with 13 bases between the two ends. Germline CDR1 SGHNT, CDR2 YYREEE (reference sequence). The CDR3 extends over 13 amino acids. CDR3 in amino acids: CASSIGPPDEQFF. CDR3 nucleotides: TGTGCCAGCAGCATTGGGCCCCCCGATGAGCAGTTCTTC.

The chain employs TRBV29-1 and TRBJ2-1; maybe TRBD2 (6 bases). Germline V gives CDR1 SQVTM, CDR2 ANQGSEA. Trimming took 3 bases from V and 1 from J, leaving 16 bases between them. The CDR3 consists of 16 residues. CDR3 loop: CSVEEAGKGSYNEQFF. The CDR3 DNA follows: TGCAGCGTTGAGGAGGCGGGAAAAGGGTCCTACAATGAGCAGTTCTTC.

J is TRBJ2-1 and V is TRBV5-1; a possible D gene is TRBD2 (6 bases). The CDR3 has 17 amino acids. Germline V gene lookup returns CDR1 SGHRS and CDR2 YFSETQ. Trimming removed 3 bases at V and 0 bases at J, with 16 bases between. CDR3 in DNA: TGCGCCAGCAGCTCTACCGGGACTTTGAGCTCCTACAATGAGCAGTTCTTC. Its translation is CASSSTGTLSSYNEQFF.

In this sample, this clone turned up a few times. The chain employs TRBV2 and TRBJ1-1; 9 bases are shared with TRBD1. Trimming removed 6 bases from V and 5 bases from J; junction bases left unmatched: 1. Germline lookup yields CDR1 SNHLY and CDR2 FYNNEI. This CDR3 has 12 residues. The CDR3 sequence: CASRGTGTEAFF. CDR3 nucleotides: TGTGCCAGCAGAGGGACAGGGACTGAAGCTTTCTTT.

This clone was counted a few times. The chain employs TRBV9 and TRBJ1-4; D unclear. The germline V gene has CDR1 SGDLS and CDR2 YYNGEE. V was shortened by 0 bases and J by 7 bases, with 10 bases between the two germline ends. This CDR3 has 14 amino acids. CDR3 protein: CASSVGAQSEKLFF. CDR3 coding DNA: TGTGCCAGCAGCGTAGGGGCGCAATCTGAAAAACTGTTTTTT.

The chain carries TRBV5-1 and TRBJ1-5; maybe TRBD1 (6 bases). V shed 4 bases and J shed 8 bases, with 19 bases lying between them. CDR1 and CDR2 (germline): SGHRS, YFSETQ. CDR3 size: 15 residues. The CDR3 nucleotides are TGCGCCAGCAGCATCGGTACAGGGCGCTTGGAGCCCCAGCATTTT. Protein product: CASSIGTGRLEPQHF. Based on the CDR3 plus reference TRBV5-1 and TRBJ1-5, the full variable domain is KAGVTQTPRYLIKTRGQQVTLSCSPISGHRSVSWYQQTPGQGLQFLFEYFSETQRNKGNFPGRFSGRQFSNSRSEMNVSTLELGDSALYLCASSIGTGRLEPQHFGDGTRLSIL.

This clone was detected only once. J is TRBJ2-7 and V is TRBV15; tentatively, D is TRBD2 (7 bases). Between the trimmed V and J ends, which lost 0 bases and 9 bases, there was a span of 18 bases. Germline V gene lookup returns CDR1 LNHNV and CDR2 YYDKDF (reference sequence). CDR3 length equals 15 residues. The CDR3, as DNA: TGTGCCACCAGCAGAGATTCGGGGGGCGCAGAAGTGCAGTACGTC. Its translation: CATSRDSGGAEVQYV.

The chain links TRBV6-4 to TRBJ1-2, with 10 bases identical to TRBD1. The V segment lost 7 bases and the J segment 6 bases; nucleotides outside the gene matches: 11. The CDR3 covers 15 residues. The V gene's germline CDR1 is MRHNA and CDR2 SNTAGT. CDR3 loop: CASTPGQGLGHGYTF. The CDR3 nucleotides read TGTGCCAGCACCCCGGGACAGGGGCTGGGGCATGGCTACACCTTC.

This clone was seen only a few times. One end of the junction is discordant with germline, which a read error may explain. V and J are TRBV6-5 and TRBJ1-1; D is possibly TRBD1 (6 bases). CDR1 MNHEY and CDR2 SVGAGI come from the germline V gene. CDR3 length: 13 residues. The CDR3 region has the DNA TGTGCCAGCAGTTACTTTTCCGGGAAGGACAGCTCCTTT. This codes for CASSYFSGKDSSF.

This chain connects TRBV5-1 to TRBJ1-1; D is perhaps TRBD1 (5 bases). Per germline, CDR1 SGHRS and CDR2 YFSETQ. V was cut by 5 bases and J by 0 bases, with 23 bases left in between. The CDR3 is 18 amino acids. CDR3 sequence (DNA): TGCGCCAGCAGACTTACCCCCGGGACTCACCTTCTGAACACTGAAGCTTTCTTT. Translated: CASRLTPGTHLLNTEAFF.

V is TRBV4-1 and J is TRBJ1-5; D is uncertain. Trimming shortened V by 4 bases and J by 0 bases, and 10 bases separated the two germline ends. The length of the CDR3 is 15 residues. Germline values: CDR1 MGHRA, CDR2 YSYEKL. As DNA, the CDR3 is TGCGCCAGCAGCCGAGTAGCTGGTAGCAATCAGCCCCAGCATTTT. Protein: CASSRVAGSNQPQHF.

The chain employs TRBV5-1 and TRBJ2-5, with D perhaps matching TRBD1 (7 bases). Germline-derived CDR1 and CDR2 are SGHRS and YFSETQ. The CDR3 length is 13 residues. V dropped 5 bases and J dropped 4 bases, with 12 bases sitting between them. CDR3 region: CASSSGGGETQYF. The CDR3 DNA follows: TGCGCCAGCAGTTCAGGGGGAGGAGAGACCCAGTACTTC.